This is a list of T cell receptor beta chains from one sample in a study of beta chain features in type 1 diabetes. Using immunoSEQ multiplex PCR, the repertoire was profiled, and TCRdb retains in-frame clones only, with some absent. The repertoire holds 400,000 to 600,000 clones, with about 29% as singletons. Material for sequencing was naive CD4+ T cells from blood. The receptors were gathered from a young man in good health. The CDR3 runs from the conserved cysteine through the conserved F or W.

15	TRBV9	TRBJ2-1	CASSLGLAGDNEQFF
11	TRBV20-1	TRBJ1-2	CSAWYNYGYTF
12	TRBV6-1	TRBJ2-7	CASSRTAYEQYF
14	TRBV5-4	TRBJ2-7	CASSLDRRTYEQYF
13	TRBV29-1	TRBJ1-2	CSVETEGNYGYTF
14	TRBV7-3	TRBJ2-3	CASSTGLSTDTQYF
15	TRBV5-1	TRBJ2-6	CASSAGFSGANVLTF
16	TRBV25-1	TRBJ2-4	CASSEPGFLAKNIQYF
15	TRBV15	TRBJ1-4	CATSWTGGLNEKLFF
12	TRBV7-2	TRBJ2-5	CASSSQRETQYF
17	TRBV28	TRBJ2-1	CASSLFDRAVSGNEQFF
14	TRBV7-2	TRBJ2-1	CASSLVTRESEQFF
16	TRBV18	TRBJ2-4	CASSPFQGSTKNIQYF
12	TRBV30	TRBJ1-3	CAWSPSGNTIYF
9	TRBV19	TRBJ1-1	CARQEEAFF
14	TRBV5-4	TRBJ2-1	CASSLEGTDNEQFF
14	TRBV7-2	TRBJ1-2	CASSFGTGSYGYTF
13	TRBV14	TRBJ2-7	CASSQGLDYEQYF
13	TRBV30	TRBJ2-7	CAWTPTRSHEQYF
14	TRBV5-1	TRBJ2-1	CASRTSGGYNEQFF
13	TRBV30	TRBJ2-3	CAWSAGFGDTQYF
15	TRBV5-1	TRBJ2-7	CASGGLAGGTYEQYF
11	TRBV20-1	TRBJ2-7	CSARPLLEQYF
13	TRBV28	TRBJ2-3	CASSPGGADTQYF
14	TRBV7-9	TRBJ1-2	CASSLEGRDYGYTF
15	TRBV4-1	TRBJ2-3	CASSQGSGATDTQYF
15	TRBV7-9	TRBJ2-6	CASNLPLSGANVLTF
16	TRBV13	TRBJ2-1	CASSLPRGFFYNEQFF
15	TRBV29-1	TRBJ2-2	CSVEGAGMNTGELFF
13	TRBV18	TRBJ2-5	CASSPAGQETQYF
14	TRBV6-7	TRBJ2-5	CASIEGPDQETQYF
13	TRBV29-1	TRBJ2-1	CSAMGGIYNEQFF
16	TRBV9	TRBJ2-1	CASSVGSGVPYNEQFF
15	TRBV28	TRBJ2-7	CASSFSGTSGYEQYF
12	TRBV29-1	TRBJ1-2	CSASGTVYGYTF
14	TRBV7-8	TRBJ2-3	CASSLVQGLFSQYF
16	TRBV5-6	TRBJ2-7	CASRGLFTGGPEEQYF
13	TRBV29-1	TRBJ2-3	CSAGGGGSDTQYF
16	TRBV19	TRBJ2-6	CASSFRGNSGANVLTF
16	TRBV9	TRBJ2-3	CASSVDGRLRTDTQYF
13	TRBV10-3	TRBJ2-7	CAISGTGDYEQYF
16	TRBV2	TRBJ2-5	CASINGLAGGRETQYF